Included here is one TCR beta chain sequence, with context. What it recognizes is unknown. This entry belongs to a study of T cells and Merkel cell carcinoma outcomes. Study outcomes and limitations: Repertoire plus T-cell density reportedly predicted Merkel cell carcinoma outcomes.

The CDR3 is 13 residues long. The ends lost 5 bases at V and 7 bases at J; junction bases unmatched: 3. Germline lookup yields CDR1 MGHRA and CDR2 YSYEKL. Sequencing used immunoSEQ multiplex PCR; TCRdb keeps in-frame clones, though not all of them. The sample lists some 1,900 clones, 60% to 80% occurring once. The J gene is TRBJ1-2, the V gene TRBV4-1; 11 nucleotides match TRBD1. The sequence was obtained from a human donor with Merkel cell carcinoma. The specimen sequenced was tumor tissue from Merkel cell carcinoma. Here the CDR3 reads CASSWTGGFGYTF. The CDR3 bases are TGCGCCAGCAGCTGGACAGGGGGCTTTGGCTACACCTTC.